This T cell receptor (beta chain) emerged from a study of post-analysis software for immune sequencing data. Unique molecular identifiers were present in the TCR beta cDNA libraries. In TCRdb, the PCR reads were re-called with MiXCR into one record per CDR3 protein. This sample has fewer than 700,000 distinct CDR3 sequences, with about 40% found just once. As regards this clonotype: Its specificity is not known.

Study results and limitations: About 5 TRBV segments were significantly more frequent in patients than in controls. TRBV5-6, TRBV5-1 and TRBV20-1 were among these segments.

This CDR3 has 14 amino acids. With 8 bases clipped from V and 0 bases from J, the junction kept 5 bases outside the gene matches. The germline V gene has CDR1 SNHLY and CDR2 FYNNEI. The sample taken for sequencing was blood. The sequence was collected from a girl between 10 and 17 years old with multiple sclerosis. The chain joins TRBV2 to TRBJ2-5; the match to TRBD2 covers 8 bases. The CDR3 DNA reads TGTGCCAGCCTGACTAGCGAGGACCAAGAGACCCAGTACTTC. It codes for CASLTSEDQETQYF.